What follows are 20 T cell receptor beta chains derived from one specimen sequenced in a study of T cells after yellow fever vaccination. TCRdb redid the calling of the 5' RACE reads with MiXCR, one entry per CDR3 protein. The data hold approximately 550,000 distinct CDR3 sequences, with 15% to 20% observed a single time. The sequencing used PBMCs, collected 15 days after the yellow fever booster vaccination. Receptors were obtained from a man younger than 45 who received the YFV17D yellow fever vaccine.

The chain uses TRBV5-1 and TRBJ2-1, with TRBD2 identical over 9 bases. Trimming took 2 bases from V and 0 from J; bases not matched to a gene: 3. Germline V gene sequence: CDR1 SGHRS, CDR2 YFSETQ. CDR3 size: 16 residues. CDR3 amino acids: CASSFVSGSSYNEQFF. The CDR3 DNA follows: TGCGCCAGCAGCTTCGTTAGCGGGAGCTCCTACAATGAGCAGTTCTTC.

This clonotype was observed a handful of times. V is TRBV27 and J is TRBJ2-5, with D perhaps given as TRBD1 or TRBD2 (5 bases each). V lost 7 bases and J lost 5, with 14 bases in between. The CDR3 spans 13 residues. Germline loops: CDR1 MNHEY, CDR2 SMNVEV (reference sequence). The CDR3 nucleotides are TGTGCCAGCACTCCGGTCTGGGGGGAGACCCAGTACTTC. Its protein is CASTPVWGETQYF.

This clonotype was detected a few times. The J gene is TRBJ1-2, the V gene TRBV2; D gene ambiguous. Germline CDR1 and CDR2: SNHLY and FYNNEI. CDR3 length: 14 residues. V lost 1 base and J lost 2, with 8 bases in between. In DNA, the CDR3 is TGTGCCAGCAGTGAAGGCCTAATAAACTATGGCTACACCTTC. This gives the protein CASSEGLINYGYTF. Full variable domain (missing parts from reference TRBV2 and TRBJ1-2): EPEVTQTPSHQVTQMGQEVILRCVPISNHLYFYWYRQILGQKVEFLVSFYNNEISEKSEIFDDQFSVERPDGSNFTLKIRSTKLEDSAMYFCASSEGLINYGYTFGSGTRLTVV.

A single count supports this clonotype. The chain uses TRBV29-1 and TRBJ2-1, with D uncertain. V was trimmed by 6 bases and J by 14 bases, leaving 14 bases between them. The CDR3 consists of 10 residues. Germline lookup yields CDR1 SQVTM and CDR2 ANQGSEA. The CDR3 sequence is CSVFPRSEFF. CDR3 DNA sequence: TGCAGCGTCTTTCCCCGGTCGGAGTTCTTC.

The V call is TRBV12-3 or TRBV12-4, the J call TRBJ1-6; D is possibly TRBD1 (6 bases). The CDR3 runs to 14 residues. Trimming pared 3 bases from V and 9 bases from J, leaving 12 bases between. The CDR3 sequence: CASSFLEGVSPLHF. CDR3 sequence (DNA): TGTGCCAGCAGTTTTCTGGAGGGGGTTTCACCCCTCCACTTT.

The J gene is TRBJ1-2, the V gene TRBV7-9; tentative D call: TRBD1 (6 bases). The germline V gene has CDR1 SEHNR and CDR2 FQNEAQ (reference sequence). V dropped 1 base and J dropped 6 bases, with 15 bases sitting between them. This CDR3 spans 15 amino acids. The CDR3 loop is CASSLGSAGADGYTF. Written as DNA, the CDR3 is TGTGCCAGCAGCTTAGGGTCCGCGGGGGCGGATGGCTACACCTTC.

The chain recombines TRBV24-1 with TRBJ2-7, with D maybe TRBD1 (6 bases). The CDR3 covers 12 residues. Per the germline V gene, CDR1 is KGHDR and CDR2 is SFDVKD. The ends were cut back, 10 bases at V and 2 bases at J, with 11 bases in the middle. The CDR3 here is CATATGPYEQYF. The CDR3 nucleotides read TGTGCCACTGCGACAGGACCCTACGAGCAGTACTTC.

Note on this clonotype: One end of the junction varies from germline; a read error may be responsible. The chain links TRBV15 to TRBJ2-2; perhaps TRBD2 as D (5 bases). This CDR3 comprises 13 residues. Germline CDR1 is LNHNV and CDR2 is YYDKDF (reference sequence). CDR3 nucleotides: TGTGCCACCAGCGAGGGAGACACGGGGGAGCTGTTTTTT. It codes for CATSEGDTGELFF.

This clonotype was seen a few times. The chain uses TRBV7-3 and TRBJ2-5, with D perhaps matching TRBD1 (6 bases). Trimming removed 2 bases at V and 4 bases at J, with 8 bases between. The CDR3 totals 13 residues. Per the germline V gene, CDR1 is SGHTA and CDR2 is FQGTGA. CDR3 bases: TGTGCCAGCAGCTTATGGGGGCGAGAGACCCAGTACTTC. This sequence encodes CASSLWGRETQYF.

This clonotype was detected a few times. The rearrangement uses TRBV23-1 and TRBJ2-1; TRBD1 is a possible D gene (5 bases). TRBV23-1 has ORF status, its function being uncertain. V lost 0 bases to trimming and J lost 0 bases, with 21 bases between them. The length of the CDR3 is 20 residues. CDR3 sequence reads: CASSQSPGFPPPSSYNEQFF. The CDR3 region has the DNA TGCGCCAGCAGTCAATCCCCAGGGTTTCCCCCACCGAGCTCCTACAATGAGCAGTTCTTC.

As DNA, the CDR3 is TGTGCCAGCAGTTTATTAGTCCGCTACGAGCAGTACTTC. It is translated as CASSLLVRYEQYF. The chain combines TRBV28 with TRBJ2-7; D gene ambiguous. The CDR3 runs 13 residues. CDR1 is MDHEN, CDR2 SYDVKM, per germline. With 1 base removed from V and 3 bases from J, the gap between germline ends came to 7 bases.

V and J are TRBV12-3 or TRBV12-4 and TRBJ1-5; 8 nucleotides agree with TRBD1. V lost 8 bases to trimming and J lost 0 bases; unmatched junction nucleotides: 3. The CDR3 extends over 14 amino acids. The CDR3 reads CASGTGGSNQPQHF. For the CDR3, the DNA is TGTGCCAGCGGGACAGGAGGTAGCAATCAGCCCCAGCATTTT.

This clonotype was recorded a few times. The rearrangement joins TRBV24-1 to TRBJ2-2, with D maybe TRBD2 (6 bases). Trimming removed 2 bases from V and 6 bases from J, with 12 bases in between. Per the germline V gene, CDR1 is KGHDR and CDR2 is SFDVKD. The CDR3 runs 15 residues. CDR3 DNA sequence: TGTGCCACCAGTGATTCGGAGGGCCTATCCGGGGAGCTGTTTTTT. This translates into CATSDSEGLSGELFF.

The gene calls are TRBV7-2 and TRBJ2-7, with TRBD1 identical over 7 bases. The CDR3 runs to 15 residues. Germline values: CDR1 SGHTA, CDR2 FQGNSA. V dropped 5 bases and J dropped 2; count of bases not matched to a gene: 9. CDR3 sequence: CASSPQQGSAYEQYF. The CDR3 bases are TGTGCCAGCAGCCCCCAACAGGGGTCCGCCTACGAGCAGTACTTC.

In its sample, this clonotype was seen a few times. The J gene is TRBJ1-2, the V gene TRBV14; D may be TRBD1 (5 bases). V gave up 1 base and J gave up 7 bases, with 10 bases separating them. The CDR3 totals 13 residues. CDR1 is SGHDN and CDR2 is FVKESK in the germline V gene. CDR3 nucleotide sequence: TGTGCCAGCAGCCAAGCAGGGCGTATTGGCTACACCTTC. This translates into CASSQAGRIGYTF.

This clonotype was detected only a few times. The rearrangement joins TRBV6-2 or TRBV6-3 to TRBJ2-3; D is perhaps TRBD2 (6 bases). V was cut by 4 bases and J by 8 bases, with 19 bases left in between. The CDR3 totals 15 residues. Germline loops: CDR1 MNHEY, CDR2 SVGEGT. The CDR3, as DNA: TGTGCCAGCAGTTCAAGGACTAAAGCGACGGGTACGCAGTATTTT. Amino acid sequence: CASSSRTKATGTQYF.

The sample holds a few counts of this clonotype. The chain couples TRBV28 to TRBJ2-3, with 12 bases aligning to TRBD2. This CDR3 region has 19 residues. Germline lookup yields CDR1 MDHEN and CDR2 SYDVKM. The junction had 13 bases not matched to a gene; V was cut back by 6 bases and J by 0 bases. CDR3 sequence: CASRFIESGLAGSTDTQYF. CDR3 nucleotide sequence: TGTGCCAGCAGATTTATCGAGAGCGGACTAGCGGGGAGCACAGATACGCAGTATTTT. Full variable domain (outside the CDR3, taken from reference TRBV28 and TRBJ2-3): DVKVTQSSRYLVKRTGEKVFLECVQDMDHENMFWYRQDPGLGLRLIYFSYDVKMKEKGDIPEGYSVSREKKERFSLILESASTNQTSMYLCASRFIESGLAGSTDTQYFGPGTRLTVL.

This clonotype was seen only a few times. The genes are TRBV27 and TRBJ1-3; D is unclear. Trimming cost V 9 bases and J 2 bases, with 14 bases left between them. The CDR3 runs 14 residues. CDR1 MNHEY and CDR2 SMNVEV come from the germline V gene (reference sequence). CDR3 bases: TGTGCCAGTCGCCCAAGGCAGGCTGGAAACACCATATATTTT. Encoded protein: CASRPRQAGNTIYF.

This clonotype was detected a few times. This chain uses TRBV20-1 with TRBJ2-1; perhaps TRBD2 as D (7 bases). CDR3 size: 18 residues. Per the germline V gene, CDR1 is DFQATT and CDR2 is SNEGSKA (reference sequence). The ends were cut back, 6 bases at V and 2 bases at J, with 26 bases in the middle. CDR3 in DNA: TGCAGTGCAAACCCCCTCCATGGGGGGGCGTGGGCCTACAATGAGCAGTTCTTC. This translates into CSANPLHGGAWAYNEQFF.

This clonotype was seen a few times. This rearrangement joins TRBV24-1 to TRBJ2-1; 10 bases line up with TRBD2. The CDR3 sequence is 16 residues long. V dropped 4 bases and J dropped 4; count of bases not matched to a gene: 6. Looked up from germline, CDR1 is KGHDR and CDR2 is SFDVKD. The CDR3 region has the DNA TGTGCCACCAGTGACCGCGGGACTAGCGTTTACAATGAGCAGTTCTTC. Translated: CATSDRGTSVYNEQFF.